A selection of T cell receptor beta chains follows, all from one sample in a study of T cell repertoires in cytomegalovirus infection. TCRdb reanalysed the reads using MiXCR and keeps one entry per CDR3 protein. Of roughly 730,000 distinct CDR3 sequences in the sample, about 33% were seen once. For these receptors, no antigen is known. Specimen: cultured PBMCs, collected from culture after CMV antigen stimulation. The origin of the receptors is a human donor in good health (CMV status not recorded). Some clones in this sample may be carry-over from other donors' samples. The CDR3 runs from the conserved cysteine through the conserved F or W. Fields, in order: V gene, J gene, D gene, clone size, CDR3 DNA, CDR3 protein. D genes are given only for firm matches. Clone size appears in some rows only: once, few, many, or a class for an expanded clone.

TRBV12-3/TRBV12-4	TRBJ2-7	.	.	TGTGCCAGCAGCCATACAGGGTACGAGCAGTACTTC	CASSHTGYEQYF
TRBV6-2/TRBV6-3	TRBJ2-2	TRBD2	.	TGTGCCAGCCTGGGGCTAGCGGGGACCGGGGAGCTGTTTTTT	CASLGLAGTGELFF
TRBV4-1	TRBJ1-5	.	.	TGCGCCAGCAGCCAACCACTTTTGGGGCCTAATCAGCCCCAGCATTTT	CASSQPLLGPNQPQHF
TRBV19	TRBJ2-2	.	.	TGTGCCAGTAGTATACCCTTCAGGGATACCGGGGAGCTGTTTTTT	CASSIPFRDTGELFF
TRBV20-1	TRBJ2-3	.	.	TGCAGTGCTAGGGACCCCGGGGTCACAGATACGCAGTATTTT	CSARDPGVTDTQYF
TRBV7-6	TRBJ2-3	TRBD2	many	TGTGCCAGCAGCTTTAGCGGGGGGGAAACAGATACGCAGTATTTT	CASSFSGGETDTQYF
TRBV7-9	TRBJ1-1	.	many	TGTGCCAGCAGCTCGGGAACTGAAGCTTTCTTT	CASSSGTEAFF
TRBV7-9	TRBJ2-7	TRBD2	once	TGTGCCAGCAGCTGGTCAAGCGGGGGGCTCTCCTACGAGCAGTACTTC	CASSWSSGGLSYEQYF
TRBV24-1	TRBJ2-3	.	.	TGTGCCACCCCAGCAGATACGCAGTATTTT	CATPADTQYF
TRBV5-1	TRBJ2-2	.	few	TGCGCCAGCAGCGCAGGGATGTTCACCGGGGAGCTGTTTTTT	CASSAGMFTGELFF
TRBV20-1	TRBJ2-7	.	few	TGCAGTGCTAGAGTCCCTACCTACCGAGACCCCTACGAGCAGTACTTC	CSARVPTYRDPYEQYF
TRBV6-6	TRBJ2-2	TRBD1	.	TGTGCCAGCAGTTCCGGACAGGGGTGGACCGGGGAGCTGTTTTTT	CASSSGQGWTGELFF
TRBV19	TRBJ1-5	.	.	TGTGCCAGTAGTATTACTGGAGATAGCAATCAGCCCCAGCATTTT	CASSITGDSNQPQHF
TRBV12-3/TRBV12-4	TRBJ2-7	.	.	TGTGCCAGCAGTTTATTACCTCTCGAGCAGTACTTC	CASSLLPLEQYF
TRBV19	TRBJ1-6	.	few	TGTGCCAGTAGTGATTATAATTCACCCCTCCACTTT	CASSDYNSPLHF
TRBV10-3	TRBJ2-7	.	.	TGTGCCATCACCGGTTCCGGGGCCAACCTTGGTGAGCAGTACTTC	CAITGSGANLGEQYF
TRBV5-1	TRBJ2-1	TRBD1	.	TGCGCCAGCAGCCCCCCCGGACAGGGCTTTGCTGGTGAGCAGTTCTTC	CASSPPGQGFAGEQFF
TRBV19	TRBJ2-7	TRBD1	many	TGTGCCAGCAGCCCAGGGACAGGGGACGAGCAGTACTTC	CASSPGTGDEQYF
TRBV7-2	TRBJ2-1	.	many	TGTGCCAGCAGAAGCGCCGGGAGCTCCTACAATGAGCAGTTCTTC	CASRSAGSSYNEQFF
TRBV20-1	TRBJ2-1	.	.	TGCAGTGCTAGGGCGCTCTCGAGCTCCTACAATGAGCAGTTCTTC	CSARALSSSYNEQFF
TRBV7-2	TRBJ2-5	.	many	TGTGCCAGCAGCCCTCCCAGGGCCGGGTACCAAGAGACCCAGTACTTC	CASSPPRAGYQETQYF
TRBV7-2	TRBJ2-7	TRBD2	many	TGTGCCAGCAGCACCCCCGGGACTAGCGGGAGGGGAAGGCAGTACTTC	CASSTPGTSGRGRQYF